The source of this T cell receptor beta chain is a study of blood T cell repertoires in COVID-19. Study context: Samples came from the United States, Italy and Spain, spanning acute and convalescent COVID-19. In each case, the material was cDNA or gDNA derived from T cells, B-cell-depleted T cells, or PBMCs.

In the study's own analysis: Scientists estimated how many nucleated cells there were by amplifying reference gene primers. Profiling relied on immunoSEQ multiplex PCR, and the TCRdb table lists in-frame clones only, not all of them. V and J calls and clone size are as listed in that table; D and trimming were resolved from the DNA. The sample records around 23,000 clones, approximately 86% being singletons. The CDR3 is 18 amino acids. Trimming pared 0 bases from V and 2 bases from J, leaving 20 bases between. Germline CDR1 is SGHRS and CDR2 is YFSETQ. The genes are TRBV5-1 and TRBJ2-5, with TRBD2 as a possible D gene (7 bases). Sample: peripheral blood. The source of this sequence is a man aged 50 to 59 with active COVID-19. CDR3 region: CASSLAGVQGGGQETQYF. As DNA, the CDR3 is TGCGCCAGCAGCTTGGCCGGAGTGCAGGGAGGGGGGCAAGAGACCCAGTACTTC.